The entry below describes one T cell receptor beta chain. The antigen is undetermined. The CDR3 has 14 residues. V was cut by 0 bases and J by 3 bases, with 10 bases left in between. The germline CDR1 and CDR2 sequences are SGDLS and YYNGEE. Histologic diagnosis was independently verified by two lung pathologists. Generated by immunoSEQ multiplex PCR, the TCRdb table keeps only in-frame clones and is missing some. Of more than 7,500 clones detected, 80% appear once; the ten largest clones hold almost 5%. The data derive from a study of immune evolution from preneoplasia to lung adenocarcinoma. Overall study results and limits: Top clone share appeared to fall from AAH through AIS, MIA, adenocarcinoma. T cell clonality was higher in KRAS-mutant than EGFR-mutant or wild-type nodules.

Sequencing was performed on FFPE minimally invasive lung adenocarcinoma tissue. This sequence originates from a person in their 70s with lung adenocarcinoma. Some clones in this sample may be carry-over from other donors' samples. The chain uses TRBV9 and TRBJ2-7; D gene uncertain. The CDR3 loop reads CASSVDIGFYEQYF. The CDR3 DNA reads as TGTGCCAGCAGCGTAGATATAGGGTTCTACGAGCAGTACTTC. Looking up the rest from reference TRBV9 and TRBJ2-7 gives the full variable domain: DSGVTQTPKHLITATGQRVTLRCSPRSGDLSVYWYQQSLDQGLQFLIQYYNGEERAKGNILERFSAQQFPDLHSELNLSSLELGDSALYFCASSVDIGFYEQYFGPGTRLTVT.